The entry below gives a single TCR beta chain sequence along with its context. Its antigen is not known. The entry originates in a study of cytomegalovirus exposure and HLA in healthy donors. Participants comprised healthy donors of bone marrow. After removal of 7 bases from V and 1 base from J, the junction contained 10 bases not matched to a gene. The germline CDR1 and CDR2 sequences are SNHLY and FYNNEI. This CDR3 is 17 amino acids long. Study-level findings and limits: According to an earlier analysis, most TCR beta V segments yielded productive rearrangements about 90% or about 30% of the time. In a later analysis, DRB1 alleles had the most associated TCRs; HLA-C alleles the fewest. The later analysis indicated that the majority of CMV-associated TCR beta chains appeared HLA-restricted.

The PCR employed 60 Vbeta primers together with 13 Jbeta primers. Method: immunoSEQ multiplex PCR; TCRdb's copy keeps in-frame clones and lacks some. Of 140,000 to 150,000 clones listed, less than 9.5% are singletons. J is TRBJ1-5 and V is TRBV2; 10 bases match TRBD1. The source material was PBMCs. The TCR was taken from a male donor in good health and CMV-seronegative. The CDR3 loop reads CASTWDRGEASNQPQHF. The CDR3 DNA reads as TGTGCCAGCACCTGGGACAGGGGAGAGGCGAGCAATCAGCCCCAGCATTTT.